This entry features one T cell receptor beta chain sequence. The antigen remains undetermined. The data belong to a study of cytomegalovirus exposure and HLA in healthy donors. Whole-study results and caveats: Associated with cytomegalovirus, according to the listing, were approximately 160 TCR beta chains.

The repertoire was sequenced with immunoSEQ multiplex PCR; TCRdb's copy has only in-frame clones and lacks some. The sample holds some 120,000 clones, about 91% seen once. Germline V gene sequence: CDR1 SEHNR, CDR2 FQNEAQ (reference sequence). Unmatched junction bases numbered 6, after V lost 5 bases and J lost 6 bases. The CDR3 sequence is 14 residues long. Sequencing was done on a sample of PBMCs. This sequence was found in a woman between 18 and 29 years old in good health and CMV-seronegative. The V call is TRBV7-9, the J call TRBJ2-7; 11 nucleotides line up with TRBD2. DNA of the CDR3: TGTGCCAGCAGCAGACTAGCGGGATTCGTCGAGCAGTACTTC. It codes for CASSRLAGFVEQYF. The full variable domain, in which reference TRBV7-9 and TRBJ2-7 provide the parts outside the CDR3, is DTGVSQNPRHKITKRGQNVTFRCDPISEHNRLYWYRQTLGQGPEFLTYFQNEAQLEKSRLLSDRFSAERPKGSFSTLEIQRTEQGDSAMYLCASSRLAGFVEQYFGPGTRLTVT.